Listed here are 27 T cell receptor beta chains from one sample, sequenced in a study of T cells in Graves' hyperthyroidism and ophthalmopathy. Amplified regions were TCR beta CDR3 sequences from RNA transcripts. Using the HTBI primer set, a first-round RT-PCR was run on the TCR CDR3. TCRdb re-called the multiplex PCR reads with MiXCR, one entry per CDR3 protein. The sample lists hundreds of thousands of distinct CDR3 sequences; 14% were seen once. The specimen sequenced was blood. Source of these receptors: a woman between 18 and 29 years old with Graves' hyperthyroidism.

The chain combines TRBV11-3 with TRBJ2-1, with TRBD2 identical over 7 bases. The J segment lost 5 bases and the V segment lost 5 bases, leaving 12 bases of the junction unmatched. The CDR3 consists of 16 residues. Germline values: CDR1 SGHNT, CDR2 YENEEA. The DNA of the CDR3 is TGTGCCAGCAGCGCCCTGACTAGCTTCCGTAACAATGAGCAGTTCTTC. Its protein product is CASSALTSFRNNEQFF. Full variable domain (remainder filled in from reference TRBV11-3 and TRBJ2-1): EAGVVQSPRYKIIEKKQPVAFWCNPISGHNTLYWYLQNLGQGPELLIRYENEEAVDDSQLPKDRFSAERLKGVDSTLKIQPAELGDSAVYLCASSALTSFRNNEQFFGPGTRLTVL.

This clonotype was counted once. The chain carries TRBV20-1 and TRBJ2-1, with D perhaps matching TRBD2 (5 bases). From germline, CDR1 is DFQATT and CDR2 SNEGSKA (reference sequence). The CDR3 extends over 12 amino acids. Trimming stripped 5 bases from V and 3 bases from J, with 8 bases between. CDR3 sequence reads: CSAGSGYNEQFF. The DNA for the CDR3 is TGCAGTGCTGGGAGCGGCTACAATGAGCAGTTCTTC.

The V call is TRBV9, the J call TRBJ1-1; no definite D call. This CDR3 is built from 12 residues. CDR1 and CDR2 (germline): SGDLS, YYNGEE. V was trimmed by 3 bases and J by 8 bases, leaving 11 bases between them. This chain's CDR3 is CASSADGSEAFF. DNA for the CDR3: TGTGCCAGCAGCGCGGACGGCTCCGAAGCTTTCTTT. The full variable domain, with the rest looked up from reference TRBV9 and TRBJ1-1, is DSGVTQTPKHLITATGQRVTLRCSPRSGDLSVYWYQQSLDQGLQFLIQYYNGEERAKGNILERFSAQQFPDLHSELNLSSLELGDSALYFCASSADGSEAFFGQGTRLTVV.

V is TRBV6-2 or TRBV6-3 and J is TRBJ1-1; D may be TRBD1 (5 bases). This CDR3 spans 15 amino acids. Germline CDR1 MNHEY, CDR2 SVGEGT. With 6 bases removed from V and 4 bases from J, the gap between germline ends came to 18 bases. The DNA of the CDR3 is TGTGCCAGCAGAGCCCCGGGGGGGGATGGCACTGAAGCTTTCTTT. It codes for CASRAPGGDGTEAFF.

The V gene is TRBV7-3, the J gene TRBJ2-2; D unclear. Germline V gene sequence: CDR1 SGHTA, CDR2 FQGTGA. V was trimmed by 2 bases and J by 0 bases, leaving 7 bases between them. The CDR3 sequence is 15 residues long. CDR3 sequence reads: CASSLHGANTGELFF. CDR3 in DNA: TGTGCCAGCAGCTTACATGGGGCGAACACCGGGGAGCTGTTTTTT.

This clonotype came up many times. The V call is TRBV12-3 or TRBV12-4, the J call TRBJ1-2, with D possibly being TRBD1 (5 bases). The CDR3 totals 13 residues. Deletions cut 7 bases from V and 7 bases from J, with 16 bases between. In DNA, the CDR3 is TGTGCCAGCACCCCTCTCCCGGGGCTTGGCTACACCTTC. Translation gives CASTPLPGLGYTF.

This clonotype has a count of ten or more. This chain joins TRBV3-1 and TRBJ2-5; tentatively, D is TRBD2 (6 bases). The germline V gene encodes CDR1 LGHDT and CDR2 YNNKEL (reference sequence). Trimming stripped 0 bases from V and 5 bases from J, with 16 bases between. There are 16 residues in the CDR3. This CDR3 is CASSQDGGWRAETQYF. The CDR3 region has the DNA TGTGCCAGCAGCCAAGATGGTGGCTGGAGGGCCGAGACCCAGTACTTC.

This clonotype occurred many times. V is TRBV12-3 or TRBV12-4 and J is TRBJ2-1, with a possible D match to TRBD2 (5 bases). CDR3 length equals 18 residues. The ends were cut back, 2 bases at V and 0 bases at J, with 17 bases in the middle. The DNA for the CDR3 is TGTGCCAGCAGTTTAACCCAAGGACTCTCAAGCTCCTACAATGAGCAGTTCTTC. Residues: CASSLTQGLSSSYNEQFF.

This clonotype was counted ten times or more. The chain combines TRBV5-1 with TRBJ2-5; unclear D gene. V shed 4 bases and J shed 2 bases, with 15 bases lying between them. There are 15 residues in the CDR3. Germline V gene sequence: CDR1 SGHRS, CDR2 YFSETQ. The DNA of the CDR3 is TGCGCCAGCAGCGGGCGGCCCCGAAGGCAAGAGACCCAGTACTTC. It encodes CASSGRPRRQETQYF.

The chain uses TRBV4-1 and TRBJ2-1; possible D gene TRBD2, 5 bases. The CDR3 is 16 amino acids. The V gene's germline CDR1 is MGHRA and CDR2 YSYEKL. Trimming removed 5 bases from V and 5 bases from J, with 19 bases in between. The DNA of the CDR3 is TGCGCCAGCAGCTCCGCGGGCTATTCGGTCGACAATGAGCAGTTCTTC. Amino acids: CASSSAGYSVDNEQFF.

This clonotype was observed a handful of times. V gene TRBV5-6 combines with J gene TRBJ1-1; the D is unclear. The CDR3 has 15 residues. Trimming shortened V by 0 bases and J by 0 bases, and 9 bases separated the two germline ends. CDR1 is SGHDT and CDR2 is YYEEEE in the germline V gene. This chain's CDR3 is CASSLGGTLNTEAFF. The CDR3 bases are TGTGCCAGCAGCTTGGGAGGAACCTTGAACACTGAAGCTTTCTTT.

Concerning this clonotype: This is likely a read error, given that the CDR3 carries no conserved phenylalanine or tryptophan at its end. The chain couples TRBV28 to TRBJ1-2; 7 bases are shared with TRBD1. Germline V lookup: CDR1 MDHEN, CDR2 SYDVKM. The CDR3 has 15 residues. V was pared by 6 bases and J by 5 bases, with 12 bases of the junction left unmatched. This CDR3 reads CASSSGQVHFYGYTS. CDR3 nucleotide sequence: TGTGCCAGCAGCTCTGGACAGGTCCACTTTTATGGCTACACCTCC.

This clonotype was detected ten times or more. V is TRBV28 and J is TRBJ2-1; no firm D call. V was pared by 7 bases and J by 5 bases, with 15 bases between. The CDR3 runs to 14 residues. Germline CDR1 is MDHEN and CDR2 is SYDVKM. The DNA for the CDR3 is TGTGCCAGCATTTTCTCCGGGCAGAACAATGAGCAGTTCTTC. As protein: CASIFSGQNNEQFF.

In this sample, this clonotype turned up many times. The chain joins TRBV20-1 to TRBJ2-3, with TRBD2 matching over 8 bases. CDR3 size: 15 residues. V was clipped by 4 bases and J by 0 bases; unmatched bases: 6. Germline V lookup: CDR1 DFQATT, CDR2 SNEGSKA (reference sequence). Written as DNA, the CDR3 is TGCAGTGCTAAAGGTAGCGGGACTAGCACAGATACGCAGTATTTT. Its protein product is CSAKGSGTSTDTQYF.

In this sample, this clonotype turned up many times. The CDR3 loop is CASSLDHSPSRNTIYF. CDR3 sequence (DNA): TGTGCCAGCAGCTTAGATCACAGCCCGAGTCGTAACACCATATATTTT. This sequence joins TRBV11-2 and TRBJ1-3; D unresolved. CDR3 length: 16 amino acids. Germline lookup yields CDR1 SGHAT and CDR2 FQNNGV. V dropped 0 bases and J dropped 7 bases, with 16 bases sitting between them.

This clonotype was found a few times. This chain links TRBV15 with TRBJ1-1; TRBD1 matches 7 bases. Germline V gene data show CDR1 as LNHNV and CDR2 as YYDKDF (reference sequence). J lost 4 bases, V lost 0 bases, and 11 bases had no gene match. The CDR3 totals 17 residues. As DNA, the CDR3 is TGTGCCACCAGCAGAGATATCGGGGCAGGGGGAATCACTGAAGCTTTCTTT. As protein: CATSRDIGAGGITEAFF.

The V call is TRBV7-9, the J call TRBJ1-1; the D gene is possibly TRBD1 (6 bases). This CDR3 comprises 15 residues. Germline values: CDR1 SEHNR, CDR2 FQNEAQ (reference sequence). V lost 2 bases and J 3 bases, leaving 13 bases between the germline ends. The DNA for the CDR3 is TGTGCCAGCAGCTTAAGGGGGGCTAAATACACTGAAGCTTTCTTT. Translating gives CASSLRGAKYTEAFF.

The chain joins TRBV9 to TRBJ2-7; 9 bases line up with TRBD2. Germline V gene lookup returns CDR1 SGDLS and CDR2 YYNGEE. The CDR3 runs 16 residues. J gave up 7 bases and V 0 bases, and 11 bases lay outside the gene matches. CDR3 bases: TGTGCCAGCAGCGTAGGAATGATAGCGGGAGATCCGGAGCAGTACTTC. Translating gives CASSVGMIAGDPEQYF.

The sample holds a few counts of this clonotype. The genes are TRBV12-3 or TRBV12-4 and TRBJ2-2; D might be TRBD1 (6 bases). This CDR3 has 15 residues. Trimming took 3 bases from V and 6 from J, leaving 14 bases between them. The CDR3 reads CASSLGAIMAGELFF. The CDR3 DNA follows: TGTGCCAGCAGTTTGGGGGCAATCATGGCCGGGGAGCTGTTTTTT.

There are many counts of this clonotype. The CDR3, as DNA: TGTGCCAGCAGTGCTAACGGACAGGAAGAGTGGGAGACCCAGTACTTC. Protein product: CASSANGQEEWETQYF. The rearrangement uses TRBV12-3 or TRBV12-4 and TRBJ2-5; 7 bases agree with TRBD1. CDR3 size: 16 residues. The J segment lost 5 bases and the V segment lost 5 bases, leaving 14 bases of the junction unmatched.

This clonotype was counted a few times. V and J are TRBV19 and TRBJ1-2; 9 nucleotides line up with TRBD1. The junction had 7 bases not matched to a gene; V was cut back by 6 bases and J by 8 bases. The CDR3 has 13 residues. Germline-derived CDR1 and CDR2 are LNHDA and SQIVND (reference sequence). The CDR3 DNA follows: TGTGCCAGTAGCCTGGACAGGGGAAACGGCTACACCTTC. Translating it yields CASSLDRGNGYTF.

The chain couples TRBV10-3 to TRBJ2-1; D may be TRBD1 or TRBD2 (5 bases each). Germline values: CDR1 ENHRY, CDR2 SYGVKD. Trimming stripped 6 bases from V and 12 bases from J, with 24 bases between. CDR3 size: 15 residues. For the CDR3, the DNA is TGTGCCATCAGCGTCACCGGGACCATCAATGAGGGGCAGTTCTTC. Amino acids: CAISVTGTINEGQFF.

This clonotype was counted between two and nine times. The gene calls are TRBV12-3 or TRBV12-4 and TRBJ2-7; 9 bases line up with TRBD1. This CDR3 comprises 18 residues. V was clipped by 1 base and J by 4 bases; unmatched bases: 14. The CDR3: CASSLGKISGTGPYEQYF. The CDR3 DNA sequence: TGTGCCAGCAGTTTAGGGAAGATTTCCGGGACAGGGCCATACGAGCAGTACTTC.

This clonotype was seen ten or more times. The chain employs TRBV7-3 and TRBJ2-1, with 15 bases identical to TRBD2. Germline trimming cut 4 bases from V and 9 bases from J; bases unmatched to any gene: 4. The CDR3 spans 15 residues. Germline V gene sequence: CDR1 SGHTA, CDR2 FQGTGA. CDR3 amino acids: CASSSGLAGGGEQFF. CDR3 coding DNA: TGTGCCAGCAGCTCCGGACTAGCGGGAGGGGGTGAGCAGTTCTTC. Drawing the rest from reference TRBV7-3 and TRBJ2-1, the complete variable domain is GAGVSQTPSNKVTEKGKYVELRCDPISGHTALYWYRQSLGQGPEFLIYFQGTGAADDSGLPNDRFFAVRPEGSVSTLKIQRTERGDSAVYLCASSSGLAGGGEQFFGPGTRLTVL.

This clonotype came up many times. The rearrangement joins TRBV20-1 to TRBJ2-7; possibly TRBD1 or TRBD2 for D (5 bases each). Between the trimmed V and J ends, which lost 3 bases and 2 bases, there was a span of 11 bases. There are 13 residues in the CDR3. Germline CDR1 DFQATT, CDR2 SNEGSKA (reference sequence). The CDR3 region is CSARYLGPYEQYF. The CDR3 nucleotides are TGCAGTGCTAGGTACTTGGGACCCTACGAGCAGTACTTC.

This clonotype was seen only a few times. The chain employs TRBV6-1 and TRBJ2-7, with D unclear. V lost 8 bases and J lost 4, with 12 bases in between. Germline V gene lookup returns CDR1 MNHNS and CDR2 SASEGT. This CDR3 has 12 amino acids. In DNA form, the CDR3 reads TGTGCCAGCTCACATTCAGTTTACGAGCAGTACTTC. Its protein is CASSHSVYEQYF.

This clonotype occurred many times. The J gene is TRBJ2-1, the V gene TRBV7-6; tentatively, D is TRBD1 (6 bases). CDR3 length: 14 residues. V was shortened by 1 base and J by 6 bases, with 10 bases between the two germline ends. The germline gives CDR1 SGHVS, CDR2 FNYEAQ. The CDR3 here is CASSLEAGANEQFF. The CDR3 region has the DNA TGTGCCAGCAGCTTAGAGGCAGGGGCCAATGAGCAGTTCTTC.